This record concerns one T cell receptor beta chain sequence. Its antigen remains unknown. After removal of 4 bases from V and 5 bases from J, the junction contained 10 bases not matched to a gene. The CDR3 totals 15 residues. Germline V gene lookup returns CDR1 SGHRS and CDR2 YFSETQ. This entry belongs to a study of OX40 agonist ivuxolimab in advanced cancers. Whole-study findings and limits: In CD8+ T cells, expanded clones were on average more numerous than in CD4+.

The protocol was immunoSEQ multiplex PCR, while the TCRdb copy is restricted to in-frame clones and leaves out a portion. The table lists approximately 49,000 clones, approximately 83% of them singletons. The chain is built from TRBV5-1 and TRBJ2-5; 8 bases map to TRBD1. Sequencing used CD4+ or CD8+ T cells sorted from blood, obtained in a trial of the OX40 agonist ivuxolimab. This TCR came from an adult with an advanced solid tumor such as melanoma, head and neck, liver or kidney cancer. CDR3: CASSTGRTGSETQYF. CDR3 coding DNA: TGCGCCAGCAGCACAGGAAGGACAGGGAGCGAGACCCAGTACTTC.